This entry is about one T cell receptor beta chain. The target antigen is unknown. CDR3 length: 15 residues. V was pared by 8 bases and J by 1 base, with 7 bases of the junction left unmatched. Germline V gene data show CDR1 as LNHDA and CDR2 as SQIVND (reference sequence). Some clones are missing from TCRdb's copy, which holds only in-frame ones; the method was immunoSEQ multiplex PCR. The sample has about 90,000 clones; about 94% are singletons. This entry comes from a study of graft-versus-host responses after intestinal transplantation. Study-level information: Anti-thymocyte globulin induction was given to all recipients, followed by tacrolimus and steroids for around three years. Study results and caveats: Recipient marrow held GvH clones, some first seen in ileum or blood. Across patients carrying graft-donor T cell macrochimerism, allografts held high graft-versus-host to host-versus-graft clonal ratios.

This chain links TRBV19 with TRBJ1-1, with 10 bases identical to TRBD1. The source is a human donor who was the organ donor for an intestinal transplant. The sequencing here drew on unstimulated CD4+ T cells sorted from spleen or lymph node cells, taken before transplant. The CDR3, as DNA: TGTGCCAGTCACCGGGACAGGGGTAAGAACACTGAAGCTTTCTTT. Protein: CASHRDRGKNTEAFF.